The 10 T cell receptor beta chains in this list originate from one sample, sequenced in a study of T cell responses to AZD1222 COVID-19 vaccine. Profiled with immunoSEQ multiplex PCR; TCRdb holds only in-frame clones, not every one. Among approximately 120,000 clones listed, over 75% were seen once. The source material was peripheral blood, sampled 28 days after the second AZD1222 dose. All receptors derive from an adult who received the AZD1222 COVID-19 vaccine.

The rearrangement joins TRBV10-3 to TRBJ2-7, with D possibly being TRBD1 (6 bases). Germline CDR1 is ENHRY and CDR2 is SYGVKD. V shed 0 bases and J shed 6 bases, with 15 bases lying between them. This CDR3 region has 15 residues. The CDR3 region is CAISESGDTLSEQYF. In DNA, the CDR3 is TGTGCCATCAGTGAGTCGGGGGACACCCTCTCCGAGCAGTACTTC.

The chain employs TRBV5-8 and TRBJ1-1; D remains ambiguous. CDR3 size: 13 residues. V lost 3 bases and J 4 bases, leaving 10 bases between the germline ends. The germline V gene encodes CDR1 SGHTS and CDR2 YDEGEE. CDR3 sequence reads: CASSSIYATEAFF. The CDR3 nucleotides read TGTGCCAGCAGCTCAATCTATGCCACTGAAGCTTTCTTT.

The genes are TRBV7-9 and TRBJ1-2; D gene uncertain. Germline assignment: CDR1 SEHNR and CDR2 FQNEAQ (reference sequence). This CDR3 is 13 amino acids long. V was pared by 4 bases and J by 0 bases, with 6 bases between. The CDR3: CASSSESNYGYTF. The CDR3 DNA is TGTGCCAGCAGCTCGGAATCTAACTATGGCTACACCTTC.

The V call is TRBV6-6, the J call TRBJ2-5; 8 positions agree with TRBD1. V was pared by 6 bases and J by 4 bases, with 7 bases of the junction left unmatched. The V gene's germline CDR1 is MNHNY and CDR2 SVGAGI (reference sequence). CDR3 length equals 14 residues. CDR3 protein: CASSQGQGGETQYF. The DNA of the CDR3 is TGTGCCAGCAGCCAAGGACAGGGAGGAGAGACCCAGTACTTC.

The gene calls are TRBV29-1 and TRBJ1-1; D is unclear. The germline V gene has CDR1 SQVTM and CDR2 ANQGSEA. V lost 4 bases and J 4 bases, leaving 16 bases between the germline ends. The CDR3 totals 14 residues. CDR3 residues: CSVVEARVGTEAFF. The CDR3 nucleotides are TGCAGCGTTGTGGAGGCTAGAGTAGGCACTGAAGCTTTCTTT.

The V call is TRBV5-6, the J call TRBJ1-3; 9 bases match TRBD1. V was pared by 2 bases and J by 2 bases, with 8 bases of the junction left unmatched. The germline gives CDR1 SGHDT, CDR2 YYEEEE. This CDR3 is 17 amino acids long. CDR3 amino acids: CASSFPGTGSTGNTIYF. The CDR3, as DNA: TGTGCCAGCAGCTTCCCCGGGACAGGGTCTACTGGAAACACCATATATTTT.

The chain has TRBV3-1 (or the pseudogene TRBV3-2) and TRBJ2-7, with D perhaps matching TRBD1 or TRBD2 (5 bases each). Trimming pared 0 bases from V and 0 bases from J, leaving 12 bases between. CDR3 length: 16 residues. The germline gives CDR1 LGHDT, CDR2 YNNKEL (reference sequence). The CDR3 loop is CASSQDQAGSSYEQYF. As DNA, the CDR3 is TGTGCCAGCAGCCAAGATCAGGCAGGGAGCTCCTACGAGCAGTACTTC.

This clone was detected only a few times. This chain joins TRBV5-4 and TRBJ2-1; weak D call: TRBD2 (5 bases). The CDR3 contains 14 residues. The germline CDR1 and CDR2 sequences are SGHNT and YYREEE (reference sequence). Between the trimmed V and J ends, which lost 2 bases and 8 bases, there was a span of 14 bases. The CDR3 is CASSFRASRDEQFF. CDR3 DNA sequence: TGTGCCAGCAGCTTTAGGGCCTCGCGGGATGAGCAGTTCTTC. The full variable domain, its missing parts supplied by reference TRBV5-4 and TRBJ2-1, is ETGVTQSPTHLIKTRGQQVTLRCSSQSGHNTVSWYQQALGQGPQFIFQYYREEENGRGNFPPRFSGLQFPNYSSELNVNALELDDSALYLCASSFRASRDEQFFGPGTRLTVL.

V gene TRBV29-1 combines with J gene TRBJ2-7, with 8 bases aligning to TRBD1. CDR3 length equals 13 residues. The germline CDR1 and CDR2 sequences are SQVTM and ANQGSEA. Trimming at V came to 4 bases and at J to 6 bases, leaving 8 bases not matched to a gene. The DNA of the CDR3 is TGCAGCGTTGTTCGGACAGGGTTCACCGAGCAGTACTTC. It codes for CSVVRTGFTEQYF.

CDR3 DNA sequence: TGCGCCAGCAGCCAAGGGGGGGGCGAGGGTGGCGAGCAGTACTTC. It yields the protein CASSQGGGEGGEQYF. V usage is TRBV4-3 and J usage is TRBJ2-7; maybe TRBD2 (7 bases). V was shortened by 1 base and J by 6 bases, with 16 bases between the two germline ends. Germline lookup yields CDR1 LGHNA and CDR2 YSLEER. The CDR3 covers 15 residues.